This T cell receptor beta chain was retrieved from a study of shared clonotypes between healthy human individuals. Study-level findings and limits: The study found 4.5% to 6% of naive CD4 clonotypes shared across a few donors. In contrast to clonotypes shared by all four donors, non-shared clonotypes had lower generation probabilities.

CD45RO-negative, CCR7-selected cells formed the naive CD8 fraction, which excluded terminally differentiated effector memory CD45RA+ cells. Donors were healthy HIV-negative adults without recent acute infections or vaccinations. Deep level was the assay's run setting. This table comes from immunoSEQ multiplex PCR, and its TCRdb copy is limited to in-frame clones, with some not included. This repertoire shows about 1.9 million clones, around 93% found once; its top ten account for 1.5% to 2%. V was clipped by 6 bases and J by 1 base, with 24 bases between them. The CDR3 is 18 residues long. Per the germline V gene, CDR1 is MNHEY and CDR2 is SMNVEV (reference sequence). Comment on this clone: Antigen specificity is unknown.

The genes are TRBV27 and TRBJ1-1; TRBD1 is a possible D gene (5 bases). This clonotype was sampled from a young man in good health. Some clones in this sample may be carry-over from other donors' samples. The sample consisted of naive CD8+ T cells from PBMCs. In DNA form, the CDR3 reads TGTGCCAGCAGCCCTACTCGGGGGATGTGGCCTGGGAACACTGAAGCTTTCTTT. This encodes CASSPTRGMWPGNTEAFF.